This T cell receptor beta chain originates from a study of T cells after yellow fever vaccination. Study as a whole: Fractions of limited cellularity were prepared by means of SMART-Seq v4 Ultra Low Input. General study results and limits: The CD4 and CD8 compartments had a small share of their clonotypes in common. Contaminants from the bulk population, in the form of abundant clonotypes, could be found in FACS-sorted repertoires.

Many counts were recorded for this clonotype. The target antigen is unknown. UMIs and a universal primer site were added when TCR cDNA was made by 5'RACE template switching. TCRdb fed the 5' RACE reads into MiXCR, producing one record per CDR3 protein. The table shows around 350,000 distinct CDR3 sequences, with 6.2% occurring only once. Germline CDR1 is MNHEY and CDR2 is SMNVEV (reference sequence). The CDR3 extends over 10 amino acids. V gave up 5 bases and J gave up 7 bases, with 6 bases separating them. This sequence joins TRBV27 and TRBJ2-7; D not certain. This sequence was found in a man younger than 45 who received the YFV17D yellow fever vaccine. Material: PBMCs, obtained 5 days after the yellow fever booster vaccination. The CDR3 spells CASSGNEQYF. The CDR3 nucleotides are TGTGCCAGCAGTGGAAATGAGCAGTACTTC.